This is a list of T cell receptor beta chains from one sample in a study of blood T cell repertoires in COVID-19. Generated by immunoSEQ multiplex PCR, the TCRdb table keeps only in-frame clones and is missing some. The data show a few hundred thousand clones, around 87% seen once. The material sequenced was peripheral blood. These receptors all stem from a woman aged 45-65 years who had recovered from COVID-19. The CDR3 runs from the conserved cysteine through the conserved F or W. A D gene is named only where the DNA matches it firmly. The size field is filled for only some rows; it gives once, few, many or a size class.

V gene,clone size,J gene,D gene,CDR3 DNA,CDR3 protein
TRBV30,NA,TRBJ1-4,NA,TGTGCCTGGAGTGTGGTAGGACAGCTGGAAGAAAAACTGTTTTTT,CAWSVVGQLEEKLFF
TRBV4-1,NA,TRBJ1-1,NA,TGCGCCAGCAGCCAAGCCCAATATGGTCGGGAAGCTTTCTTT,CASSQAQYGREAFF
TRBV30,NA,TRBJ2-3,NA,TGTGCCTGGAGTACAGACACGGGGTGGGGAGATACGCAGTATTTT,CAWSTDTGWGDTQYF
TRBV4-3,NA,TRBJ2-3,TRBD2,TGCGCCAGCAGCCAGGGCGTGGCGGGAGAGGTAACAGATACGCAGTATTTT,CASSQGVAGEVTDTQYF
TRBV6-6,NA,TRBJ2-3,TRBD1,TGTGCCAGCAGTCCCCCACGACCGACAGGGCCTGCAGATACGCAGTATTTT,CASSPPRPTGPADTQYF
TRBV9,NA,TRBJ2-5,NA,TGTGCCAGCAGCGTCACCACTACCTCGGAGACCCAGTACTTC,CASSVTTTSETQYF
TRBV6-1,once,TRBJ1-5,NA,TGTGCCAGCAGTGAGTCATCGAGGGCCAGGCCCCAGCATTTT,CASSESSRARPQHF
TRBV1,NA,TRBJ2-2,NA,TGCACCAGCAGCCGCGGACTAGCGGAGCCCACCGGGGAGCTGTTTTTT,CTSSRGLAEPTGELFF
TRBV2,NA,TRBJ2-7,NA,TGTGCCAGCAGTTGGCGGACCTACGAGCAGTACTTC,CASSWRTYEQYF
TRBV3-1/TRBV3-2,few,TRBJ2-1,TRBD1,TGTGCCAGCAGCTACAGAAGACAGGGGCGGGGTGAGCAGTTCTTC,CASSYRRQGRGEQFF
TRBV28,NA,TRBJ1-2,NA,TGTGCCAGCAGTCGACTTGGAGGGCGCCCCTATGGCTACACCTTC,CASSRLGGRPYGYTF
TRBV19,NA,TRBJ2-5,TRBD1,TGTGCCAGTAGCACAACAGGGGATTGGGAGACCCAGTACTTC,CASSTTGDWETQYF
TRBV28,NA,TRBJ1-1,NA,TGTGCCAGCAAAAAAAAAGGGTACAGGGTTATTTCGAGCACTGAAGCTTTCTTT,CASKKKGYRVISSTEAFF
TRBV28,NA,TRBJ2-1,TRBD2,TGTGCCAGCACCACACCCAGCGGGGGTTCACAGGGCAATGAGCAGTTCTTC,CASTTPSGGSQGNEQFF
TRBV7-9,NA,TRBJ2-5,TRBD1,TGTGCCAGCAGCCCGGGACAGTCCCAAGAGACCCAGTACTTC,CASSPGQSQETQYF
TRBV28,NA,TRBJ2-2,NA,TGTGCCAGCAGTTCGGGGTACACCGGGGAGCTGTTTTTT,CASSSGYTGELFF
TRBV9,many,TRBJ2-5,TRBD2,TGTGCCAGCAGCGAGAGGGGAGGGGCCGCAGAGACCCAGTACTTC,CASSERGGAAETQYF
TRBV28,NA,TRBJ1-2,NA,TGTGCCAGCAAAACCGGTTCCGCGACAGGCTCCCGCTATGGCTACACCTTC,CASKTGSATGSRYGYTF
TRBV9,once,TRBJ2-3,TRBD1,TGTGCCAGCAGCGAAAGGGACAGGGGCCTATCCACAGATACGCAGTATTTT,CASSERDRGLSTDTQYF
TRBV4-3,NA,TRBJ2-1,NA,TGCGCCAGCAGCCCTCGCCAACAGGCCTACAATGAGCAGTTCTTC,CASSPRQQAYNEQFF
TRBV10-3,NA,TRBJ1-4,TRBD1,TGTGCCATCAGTCCGAAACAGGGGTTTGGTGAAAAACTGTTTTTT,CAISPKQGFGEKLFF
TRBV29-1,NA,TRBJ1-1,NA,TGCAGCGCAGGGGTGAACACTGAAGCTTTCTTT,CSAGVNTEAFF
TRBV6-5,NA,TRBJ2-7,TRBD1,TGTGCCAGCACGAGGGACAGCTCCTACGAGCAGTACTTC,CASTRDSSYEQYF
TRBV11-2,NA,TRBJ2-3,NA,TGTGCCAGCAGCTTAACTACAGGTCGCACAGATACGCAGTATTTT,CASSLTTGRTDTQYF
TRBV5-8,NA,TRBJ1-1,TRBD1,TGTGCCAGCAGCCCGGGACAGGGAAAAGCTTTCTTT,CASSPGQGKAFF
TRBV5-1,NA,TRBJ2-1,NA,TGCGCCAGCAGCTACTCAGGGGCGTCCTACAATGAGCAGTTCTTC,CASSYSGASYNEQFF
TRBV5-1,NA,TRBJ2-3,NA,TGCGCCAGCAGCTTGGCGAGTCTGCCGGGCACAGATACGCAGTATTTT,CASSLASLPGTDTQYF
TRBV28,once,TRBJ1-5,TRBD1,TGTGCCAGCAGGACAGGGGGCGGTCAGCCCCAGCATTTT,CASRTGGGQPQHF
TRBV23-1,NA,TRBJ1-1,NA,TGCGCCAGCAGTCAACGTCTGGGGGGTCGCACTGAAGCTTTCTTT,CASSQRLGGRTEAFF
TRBV5-5,NA,TRBJ2-4,TRBD1,TGTGCCAGCAGCTCCTCAGGGGGCCTAGCCAAAAACATTCAGTACTTC,CASSSSGGLAKNIQYF